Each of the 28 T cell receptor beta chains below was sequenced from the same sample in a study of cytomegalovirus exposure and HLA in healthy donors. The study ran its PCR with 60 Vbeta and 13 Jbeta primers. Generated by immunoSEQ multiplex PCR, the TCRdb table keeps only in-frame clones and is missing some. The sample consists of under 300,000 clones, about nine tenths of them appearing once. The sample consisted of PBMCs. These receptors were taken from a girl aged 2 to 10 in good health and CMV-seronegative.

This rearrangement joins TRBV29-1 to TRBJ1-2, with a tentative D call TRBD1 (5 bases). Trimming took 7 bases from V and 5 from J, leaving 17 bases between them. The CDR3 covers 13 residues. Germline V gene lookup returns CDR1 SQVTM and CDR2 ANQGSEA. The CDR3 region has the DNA TGCAGCGCCCGAAGGGAGGGGTTATATGGCTACACCTTC. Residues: CSARREGLYGYTF.

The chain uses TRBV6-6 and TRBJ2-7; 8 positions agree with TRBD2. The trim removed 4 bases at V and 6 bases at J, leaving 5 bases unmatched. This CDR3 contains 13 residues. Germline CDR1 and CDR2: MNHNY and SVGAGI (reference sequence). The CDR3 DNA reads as TGTGCCAGCAGTTTCGAGCGGGAGACCGAGCAGTACTTC. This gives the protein CASSFERETEQYF.

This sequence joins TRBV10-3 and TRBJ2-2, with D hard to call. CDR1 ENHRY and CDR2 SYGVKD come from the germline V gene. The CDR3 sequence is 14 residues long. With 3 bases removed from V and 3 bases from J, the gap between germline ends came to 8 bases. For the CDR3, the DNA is TGTGCCATCAGTGACTCACGGGACACCGGGGAGCTGTTTTTT. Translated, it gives CAISDSRDTGELFF.

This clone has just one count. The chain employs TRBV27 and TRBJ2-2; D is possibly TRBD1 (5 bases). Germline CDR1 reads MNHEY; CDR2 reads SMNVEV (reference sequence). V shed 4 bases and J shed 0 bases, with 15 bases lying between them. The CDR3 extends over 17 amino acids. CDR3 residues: CASSSAGSSTNTGELFF. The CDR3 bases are TGTGCCAGCAGTTCTGCAGGGTCCTCGACGAACACCGGGGAGCTGTTTTTT.

Here the CDR3 reads CASSWQGGTEAFF. The CDR3 coding sequence is TGTGCCAGCAGTTGGCAGGGGGGAACTGAAGCTTTCTTT. This sequence joins TRBV6-5 and TRBJ1-1; 7 bases line up with TRBD1. CDR3 length: 13 residues. Germline V gene data show CDR1 as MNHEY and CDR2 as SVGAGI. Trimming at V came to 4 bases and at J to 5 bases, leaving 4 bases not matched to a gene.

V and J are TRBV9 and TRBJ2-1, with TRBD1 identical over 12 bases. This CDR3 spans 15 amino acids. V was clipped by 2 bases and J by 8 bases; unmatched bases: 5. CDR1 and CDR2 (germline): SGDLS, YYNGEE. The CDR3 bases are TGTGCCAGCAGCGTTGGGACAGGGGGCGAGTATGAGCAGTTCTTC. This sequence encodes CASSVGTGGEYEQFF.

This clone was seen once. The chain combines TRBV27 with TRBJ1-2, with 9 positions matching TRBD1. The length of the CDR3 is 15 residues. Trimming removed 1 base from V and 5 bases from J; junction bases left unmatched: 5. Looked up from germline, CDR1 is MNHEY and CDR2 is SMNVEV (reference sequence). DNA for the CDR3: TGTGCCAGCAGTTTATACCCGGGACAGGGTTATGGCTACACCTTC. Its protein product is CASSLYPGQGYGYTF.

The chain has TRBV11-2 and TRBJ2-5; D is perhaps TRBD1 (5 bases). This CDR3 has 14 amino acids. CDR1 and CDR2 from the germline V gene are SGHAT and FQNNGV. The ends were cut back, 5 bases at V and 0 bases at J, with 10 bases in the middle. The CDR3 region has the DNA TGTGCCAGCAGCCCCCCGGACAACCAAGAGACCCAGTACTTC. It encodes CASSPPDNQETQYF.

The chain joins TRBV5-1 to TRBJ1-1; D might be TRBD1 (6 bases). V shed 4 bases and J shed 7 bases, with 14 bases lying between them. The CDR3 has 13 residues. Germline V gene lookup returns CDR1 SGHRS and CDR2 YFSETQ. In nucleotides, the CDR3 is TGCGCCAGCAGCGGGAGGGGGTTCGATGAAGCTTTCTTT. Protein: CASSGRGFDEAFF. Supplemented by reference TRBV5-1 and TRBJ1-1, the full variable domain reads KAGVTQTPRYLIKTRGQQVTLSCSPISGHRSVSWYQQTPGQGLQFLFEYFSETQRNKGNFPGRFSGRQFSNSRSEMNVSTLELGDSALYLCASSGRGFDEAFFGQGTRLTVV.

CDR3 DNA: TGTGCCAGTAGCAATGTAGCCTACGAGCAGTACTTC. Its translation: CASSNVAYEQYF. This chain uses TRBV28 with TRBJ2-7; D gene unclear. CDR3 length: 12 amino acids. CDR1 and CDR2 from the germline V gene are MDHEN and SYDVKM. V was clipped by 9 bases and J by 2 bases, with 11 bases between them.

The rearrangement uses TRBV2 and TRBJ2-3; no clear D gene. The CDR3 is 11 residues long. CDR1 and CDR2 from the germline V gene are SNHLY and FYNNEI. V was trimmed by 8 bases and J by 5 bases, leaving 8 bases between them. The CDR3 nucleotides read TGTGCCAGCGGTCAGAAAGATACGCAGTATTTT. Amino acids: CASGQKDTQYF.

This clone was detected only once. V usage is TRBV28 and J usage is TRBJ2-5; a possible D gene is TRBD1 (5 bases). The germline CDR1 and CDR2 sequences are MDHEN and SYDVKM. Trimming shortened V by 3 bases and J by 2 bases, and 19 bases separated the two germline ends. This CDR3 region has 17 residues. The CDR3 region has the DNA TGTGCCAGCAGTTTCTTGGAGACAGAATACCTTCAAGAGACCCAGTACTTC. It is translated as CASSFLETEYLQETQYF. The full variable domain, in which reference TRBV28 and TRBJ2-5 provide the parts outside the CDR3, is DVKVTQSSRYLVKRTGEKVFLECVQDMDHENMFWYRQDPGLGLRLIYFSYDVKMKEKGDIPEGYSVSREKKERFSLILESASTNQTSMYLCASSFLETEYLQETQYFGPGTRLLVL.

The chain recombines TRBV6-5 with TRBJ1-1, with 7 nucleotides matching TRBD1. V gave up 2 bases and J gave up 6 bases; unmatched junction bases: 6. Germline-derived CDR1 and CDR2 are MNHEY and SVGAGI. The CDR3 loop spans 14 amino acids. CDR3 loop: CASSYRQGIAEAFF. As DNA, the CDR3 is TGTGCCAGCAGTTACCGACAGGGAATTGCTGAAGCTTTCTTT.

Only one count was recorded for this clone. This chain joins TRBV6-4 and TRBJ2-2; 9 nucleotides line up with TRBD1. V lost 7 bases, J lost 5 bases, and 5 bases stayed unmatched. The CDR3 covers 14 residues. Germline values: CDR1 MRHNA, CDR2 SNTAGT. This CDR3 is CASMGQGGTGELFF. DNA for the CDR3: TGTGCCAGCATGGGACAGGGAGGAACCGGGGAGCTGTTTTTT.

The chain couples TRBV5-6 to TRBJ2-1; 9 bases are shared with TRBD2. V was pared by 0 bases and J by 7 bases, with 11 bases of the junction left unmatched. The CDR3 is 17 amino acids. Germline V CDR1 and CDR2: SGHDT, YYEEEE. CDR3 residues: CASSLAGGLAVWNEQFF. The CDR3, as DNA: TGTGCCAGCAGCTTGGCCGGGGGACTAGCCGTGTGGAATGAGCAGTTCTTC.

The CDR3 nucleotides are TGTGCCAGCAGCGGGGGCCTAGCGGGACAGGACGAGCAGTACTTC. Its protein is CASSGGLAGQDEQYF. The chain has TRBV5-8 and TRBJ2-7, with a weak D call TRBD2 (9 bases). Germline V gene data show CDR1 as SGHTS and CDR2 as YDEGEE. The CDR3 loop spans 15 amino acids. Trimming took 4 bases from V and 5 from J, leaving 19 bases between them.

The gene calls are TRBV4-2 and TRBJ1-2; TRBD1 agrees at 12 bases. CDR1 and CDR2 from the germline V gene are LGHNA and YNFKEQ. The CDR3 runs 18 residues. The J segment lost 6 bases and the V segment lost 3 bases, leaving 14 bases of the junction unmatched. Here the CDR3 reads CASSHGGVPGQGADGYTF. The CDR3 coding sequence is TGTGCCAGCAGCCACGGGGGGGTACCGGGACAGGGGGCCGATGGCTACACCTTC.

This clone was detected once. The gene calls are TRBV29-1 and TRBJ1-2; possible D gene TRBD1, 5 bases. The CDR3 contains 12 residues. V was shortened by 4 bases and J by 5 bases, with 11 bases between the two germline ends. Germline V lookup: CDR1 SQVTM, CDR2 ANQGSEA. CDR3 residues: CSVGGTDYGYTF. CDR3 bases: TGCAGCGTTGGAGGGACTGATTATGGCTACACCTTC.

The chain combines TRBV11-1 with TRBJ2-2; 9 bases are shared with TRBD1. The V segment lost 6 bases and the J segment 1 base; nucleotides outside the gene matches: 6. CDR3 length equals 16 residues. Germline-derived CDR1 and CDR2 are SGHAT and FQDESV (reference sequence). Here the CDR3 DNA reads TGTGCCAGCAGGCCAGACAGGGGGGGGAACACCGGGGAGCTGTTTTTT. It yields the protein CASRPDRGGNTGELFF. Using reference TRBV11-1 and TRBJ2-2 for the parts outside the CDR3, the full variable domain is EAEVAQSPRYKITEKSQAVAFWCDPISGHATLYWYRQILGQGPELLVQFQDESVVDDSQLPKDRFSAERLKGVDSTLKIQPAELGDSAMYLCASRPDRGGNTGELFFGEGSRLTVL.

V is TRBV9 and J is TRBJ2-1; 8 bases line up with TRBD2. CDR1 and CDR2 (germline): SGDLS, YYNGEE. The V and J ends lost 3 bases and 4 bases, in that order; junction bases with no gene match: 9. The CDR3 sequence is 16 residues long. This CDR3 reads CASSARRGGKYNEQFF. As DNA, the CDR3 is TGTGCCAGCAGCGCCCGACGGGGGGGCAAATACAATGAGCAGTTCTTC.

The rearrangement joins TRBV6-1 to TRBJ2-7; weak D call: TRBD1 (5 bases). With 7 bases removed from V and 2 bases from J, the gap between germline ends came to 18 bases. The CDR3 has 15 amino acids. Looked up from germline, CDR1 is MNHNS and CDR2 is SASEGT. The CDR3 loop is CASKAGSYLTYEQYF. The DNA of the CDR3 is TGTGCCAGCAAGGCAGGGTCTTACTTAACCTACGAGCAGTACTTC.

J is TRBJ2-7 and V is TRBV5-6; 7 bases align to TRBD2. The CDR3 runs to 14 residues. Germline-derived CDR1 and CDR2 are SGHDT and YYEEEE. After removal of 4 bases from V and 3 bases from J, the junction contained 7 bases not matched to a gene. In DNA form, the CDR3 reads TGTGCCAGCAGCGCCTTGCTAGCGGACTACGAGCAGTACTTC. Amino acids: CASSALLADYEQYF. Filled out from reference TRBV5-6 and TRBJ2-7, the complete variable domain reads DAGVTQSPTHLIKTRGQQVTLRCSPKSGHDTVSWYQQALGQGPQFIFQYYEEEERQRGNFPDRFSGHQFPNYSSELNVNALLLGDSALYLCASSALLADYEQYFGPGTRLTVT.

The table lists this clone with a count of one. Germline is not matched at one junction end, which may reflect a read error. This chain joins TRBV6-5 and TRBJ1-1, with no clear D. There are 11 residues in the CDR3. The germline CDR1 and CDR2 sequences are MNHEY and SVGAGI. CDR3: CASNQNSEAFF. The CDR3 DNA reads TGTGCCAGCAACCAGAACAGTGAAGCTTTCTTT.

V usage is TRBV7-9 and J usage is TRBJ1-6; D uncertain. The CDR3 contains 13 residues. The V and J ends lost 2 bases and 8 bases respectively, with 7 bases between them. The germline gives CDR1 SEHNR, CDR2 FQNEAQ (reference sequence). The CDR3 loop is CASSLSGDSPLHF. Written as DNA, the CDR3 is TGTGCCAGCAGCTTATCCGGGGATTCACCCCTCCACTTT.

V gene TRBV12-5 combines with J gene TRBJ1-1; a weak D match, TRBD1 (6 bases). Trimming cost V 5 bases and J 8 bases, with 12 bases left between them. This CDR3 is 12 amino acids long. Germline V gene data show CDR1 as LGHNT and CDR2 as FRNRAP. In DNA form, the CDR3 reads TGTGCTAGTGGTCCTCCACAGGGAGAAGCTTTCTTT. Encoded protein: CASGPPQGEAFF.

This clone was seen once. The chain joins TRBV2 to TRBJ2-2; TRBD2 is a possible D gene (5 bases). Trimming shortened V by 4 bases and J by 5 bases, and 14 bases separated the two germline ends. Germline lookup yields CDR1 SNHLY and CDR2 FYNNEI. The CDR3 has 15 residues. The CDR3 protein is CASSVYTTGTGELFF. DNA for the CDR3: TGTGCCAGCAGTGTGTATACGACGGGGACCGGGGAGCTGTTTTTT.

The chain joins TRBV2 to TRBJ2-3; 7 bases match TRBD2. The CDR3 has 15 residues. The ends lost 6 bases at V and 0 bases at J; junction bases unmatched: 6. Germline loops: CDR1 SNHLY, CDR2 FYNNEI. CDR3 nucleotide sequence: TGTGCCAGCAGGCCTCGGACTAGGAGCACAGATACGCAGTATTTT. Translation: CASRPRTRSTDTQYF.

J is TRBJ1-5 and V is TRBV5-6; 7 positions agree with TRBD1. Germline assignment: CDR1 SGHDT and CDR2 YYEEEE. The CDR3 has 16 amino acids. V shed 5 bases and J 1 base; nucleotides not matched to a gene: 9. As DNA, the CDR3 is TGTGCCAGCAGTTATGCCGGGACAGTAAGCAATCAGCCCCAGCATTTT. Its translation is CASSYAGTVSNQPQHF. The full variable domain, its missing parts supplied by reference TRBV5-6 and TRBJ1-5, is DAGVTQSPTHLIKTRGQQVTLRCSPKSGHDTVSWYQQALGQGPQFIFQYYEEEERQRGNFPDRFSGHQFPNYSSELNVNALLLGDSALYLCASSYAGTVSNQPQHFGDGTRLSIL.